This T cell receptor beta chain was captured by sequencing in a study of blood T cells in healthy people across ages. General study points: The study regarded diversity estimates from one million T cells as underestimates.

Germline V lookup: CDR1 DFQATT, CDR2 SNEGSKA (reference sequence). The CDR3 sequence is 13 residues long. V lost 3 bases and J lost 10, with 16 bases in between. PCR was performed a second time for about 6 to 12 cycles using a sample-barcoded 5' primer and a J-beta primer mix. MiXCR, run by TCRdb on the 5' RACE reads, gives a single entry per CDR3 protein. The profile shows 1.5 million to 2 million distinct CDR3 sequences, roughly 27% of them singletons. This clonotype was counted once. Its antigen is still unknown. V is TRBV20-1 and J is TRBJ2-1; tentatively, D is TRBD2 (7 bases). This receptor was identified in a woman in her twenties or thirties in good health. What was sequenced was blood. The CDR3 DNA reads TGCAGTGCTAGGTCCCCTGGGGGGGGCGAGCAGTTCTTC. It codes for CSARSPGGGEQFF.